Reported below is one TCR beta chain. Its antigen has not been determined. It has no much larger one-base neighbor in the sample; base qualities were not kept. V is shortened by 5 bases, J by 2 bases, and the region joining them spans 18 bases. Including cysteine and phenylalanine, the CDR3 has 17 amino acids. CDR3 DNA is the only sequence kept; it has 51 bases, read in frame from the first base. CDR1 and CDR2 (SGHNT, YENEEA) derive from the germline V gene. The immunoSEQ Assay was the method used to sequence TCRbeta CDR3 regions. After extraction, genomic DNA underwent amplification by bias-controlled multiplex PCR, followed by high-throughput sequencing. In the authors' own workflow: To quantify the absolute abundance of each unique TCRbeta CDR3 region, sequences were collapsed and filtered. Usable DNA was measured by amplifying reference genes present in all nucleated cells, and TCRbeta template counts were normalized to that usable DNA to estimate T cell fraction. Repertoire TCRs were annotated as SARS-CoV-2-specific by exact matching of V gene, CDR3 amino acid sequence and J gene to a known reactive TCR set. MIRA supplied the reference SARS-CoV-2 TCR set, which was filtered for enrichment in COVID-19-positive ImmuneCODE repertoires so that public or cross-reactive TCRs were removed. Using the MIRA antigens, annotated TCRs were further analysed by specific ORF or by position within an ORF. Breadth was defined as annotated unique rearrangements over total unique productive rearrangements; depth was the summed frequency of those rearrangements. Two-sided Wilcoxon rank-sum tests were used to compare TCR breadth between groups. TCRdb holds this immuneACCESS table with in-frame rearrangements only. Some clones are missing; in checked studies, unresolved V genes explain under half, and the rest has no known cause. V, J and clone size are those of that table, while D and trimming were read from the DNA. Here the sample has hundreds of thousands of clones; nearly 90% occur a single time. Clones ranked in the top ten supply roughly 2.5% of the sample.

These data come from a study of Ad26.COV2.S vaccination and SARS-CoV-2 variants (dated by TCRdb to the early 2020s). Study-wide context: Vaccine-arm donors were drawn from COV1001, a multicentre, randomized, double-blind, placebo-controlled phase I-IIa trial of Ad26.COV2.S in healthy adults. Dosing of Ad26.COV2.S was intramuscular, at either 5x10^10 or 1x10^11 viral particles, delivered as one shot or as two shots spaced 56 days apart. Sequencing of the TCRbeta repertoire served to evaluate the specificity and breadth of SARS-CoV-2-reactive T cell receptors following Ad26.COV2.S vaccination. The TCR-sequenced set comprised approximately 32 samples: 19 Ad26.COV2.S vaccine recipients, 5 placebo recipients and 8 SARS-CoV-2 convalescent individuals. Trial participants were randomized into five groups of five, in which low-dose or high-dose Ad26.COV2.S was given once or twice, or placebo was given on both occasions. Throughout the experiments and outcome assessment, investigators stayed blinded to trial group allocation. Overall results and qualifications from the work: Vaccine and placebo recipients had similar non-spike TCR breadth, a finding consistent with the vaccine containing only spike. Ad26.COV2.S recipients had higher spike-specific TCR breadth than placebo recipients (P = 0.0014). Comparing responses between vaccine doses or regimens was not something the study was powered to do. The authors noted that the TCR breadth and depth analyses may have underestimated total T cell responses. Substantial breadth of spike-specific CD8+ and CD4+ T cell responses was reported after vaccination.

The treatment or condition label here, explained by the study, means: some 20 received Ad26.COV2.S at low or high dose, single or two shots; roughly 5 received placebo; per-sample allocation not given. Repertoires of vaccine and placebo recipients were sequenced from samples collected on day 63 after the first injection. Cohort 1b enrolled about 25 adults aged 18-55 years at a single site in Boston, USA, between 29 July and 7 August 2020. Ad26.COV2.S consisted of a replication-incompetent adenovirus type 26 vector by which a prefusion-stabilized SARS-CoV-2 spike protein from the original Wuhan strain was expressed.

The chain employs TRBV11-3 and TRBJ2-2; a tentative D match to TRBD2 spans 5 bases. The sequence was collected from a person aged 18-65 years who received the Ad26.COV2.S COVID-19 vaccine or a placebo. The sample here was peripheral blood, taken in a trial of Ad26.COV2.S vaccine versus placebo. Read as DNA, the sequence is TGTGCCAGCAGCCAAGGTGGAGGTGCGGAAAACACCGGGGAGCTGTTTTTT. It encodes CASSQGGGAENTGELFF. Full variable domain (CDR3 extended with the reference TRBV11-3 and TRBJ2-2 proteins): EAGVVQSPRYKIIEKKQPVAFWCNPISGHNTLYWYLQNLGQGPELLIRYENEEAVDDSQLPKDRFSAERLKGVDSTLKIQPAELGDSAVYLCASSQGGGAENTGELFFGEGSRLTVL.